Sequencing of this TCR beta chain was carried out in a study of blood T cell repertoires in COVID-19. Looking at the study overall: Sample material is recorded as cDNA or gDNA derived from T cells, B-cell-depleted T cells, or PBMCs.

This table comes from immunoSEQ multiplex PCR, and its TCRdb copy is limited to in-frame clones, with some not included. The sample has about 120,000 clones, 85% to 90% seen once. The sequencing sample was made of peripheral blood. This receptor was obtained from a woman between 45 and 60 years old with acute or convalescent COVID-19.

The DNA for the CDR3 is TGTGCCAGCAGTTTTATAGGGGACAGTTTCGACACTAACTATGGCTACACCTTC. This gives the protein CASSFIGDSFDTNYGYTF. The chain has TRBV27 and TRBJ1-2; 7 bases are shared with TRBD1. The CDR3 has 18 amino acids. Per germline, CDR1 MNHEY and CDR2 SMNVEV (reference sequence). V shed 3 bases and J 0 bases; nucleotides not matched to a gene: 13.